The 4 T cell receptor beta chains below all came from one sample that was sequenced in a study of T-cell reconstitution after alpha-beta-depleted transplantation in children. Construction of the TCRbeta library involved unique molecular identifiers. Each CDR3 protein gets one entry after TCRdb re-called the PCR reads with MiXCR. The sample shows approximately 980,000 distinct CDR3 sequences, about 30% of them seen only once. The material sequenced was PBMCs, mostly from graft donor cells, taken 360 days after TCRalphabeta/CD19-depleted stem cell transplant. The receptors originated from a boy younger than two who had a stem cell transplant for SCID, so the T cells may come from the graft donor.

V gene TRBV4-1 combines with J gene TRBJ1-5, with 7 bases that match TRBD1. In germline, CDR1 is MGHRA, CDR2 YSYEKL. This CDR3 region has 18 residues. J was trimmed by 4 bases and V by 0 bases; bases with no gene match: 12. The CDR3 loop is CASSQDPPSDRRNQPQHF. The CDR3 region has the DNA TGCGCCAGCAGCCAAGATCCCCCATCGGACAGGCGTAATCAGCCCCAGCATTTT.

The gene calls are TRBV20-1 and TRBJ2-1; D is unresolved. CDR3 length: 13 amino acids. The V end was cut by 1 base, the J end by 4 bases, with 8 bases between. Germline V gene lookup returns CDR1 DFQATT and CDR2 SNEGSKA (reference sequence). The CDR3 is CSARANQYNEQFF. The DNA of the CDR3 is TGCAGTGCTAGAGCTAACCAATACAATGAGCAGTTCTTC.

The chain links TRBV5-1 to TRBJ1-5, with D perhaps matching TRBD1 (6 bases). Germline V gene lookup returns CDR1 SGHRS and CDR2 YFSETQ. Trimming stripped 1 base from V and 7 bases from J, with 12 bases between. The CDR3 is 14 residues long. This CDR3 is CASSLTGKEQPQHF. The DNA of the CDR3 is TGCGCCAGCAGCTTGACAGGGAAGGAACAGCCCCAGCATTTT.

This clonotype occurred a few times. V usage is TRBV20-1 and J usage is TRBJ2-3; TRBD1 matches at 11 bases. The trim removed 3 bases at V and 3 bases at J, leaving 2 bases unmatched. The germline V gene has CDR1 DFQATT and CDR2 SNEGSKA (reference sequence). The CDR3 is 14 amino acids. In DNA, the CDR3 is TGCAGTGCTAGCGGGACAGGGGGTACAGATACGCAGTATTTT. Its translation: CSASGTGGTDTQYF.